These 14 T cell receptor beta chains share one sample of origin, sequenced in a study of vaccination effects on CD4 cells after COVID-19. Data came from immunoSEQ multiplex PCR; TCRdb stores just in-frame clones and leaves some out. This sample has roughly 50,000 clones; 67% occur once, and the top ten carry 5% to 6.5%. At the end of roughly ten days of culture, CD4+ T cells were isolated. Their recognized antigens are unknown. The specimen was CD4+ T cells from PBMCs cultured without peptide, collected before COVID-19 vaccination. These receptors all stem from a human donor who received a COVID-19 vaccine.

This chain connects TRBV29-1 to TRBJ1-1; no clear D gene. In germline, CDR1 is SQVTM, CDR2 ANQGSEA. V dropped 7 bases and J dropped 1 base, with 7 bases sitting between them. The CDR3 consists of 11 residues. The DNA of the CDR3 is TGCAGCGCAAGCGAGAACACTGAAGCTTTCTTT. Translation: CSASENTEAFF.

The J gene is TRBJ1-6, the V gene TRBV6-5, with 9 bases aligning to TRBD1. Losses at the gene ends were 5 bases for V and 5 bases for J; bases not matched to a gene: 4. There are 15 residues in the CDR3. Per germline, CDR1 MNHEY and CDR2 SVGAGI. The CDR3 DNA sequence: TGTGCCAGCAGTCCCCGGACAGGGGATAATTCACCCCTCCACTTT. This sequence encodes CASSPRTGDNSPLHF.

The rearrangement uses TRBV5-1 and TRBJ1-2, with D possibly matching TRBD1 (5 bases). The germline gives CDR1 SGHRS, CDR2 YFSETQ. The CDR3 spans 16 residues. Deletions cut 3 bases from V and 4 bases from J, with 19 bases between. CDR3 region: CASSSQPAGTPYGYTF. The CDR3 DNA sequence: TGCGCCAGCAGCTCTCAACCCGCGGGGACCCCCTATGGCTACACCTTC. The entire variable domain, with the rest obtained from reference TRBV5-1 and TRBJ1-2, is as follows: KAGVTQTPRYLIKTRGQQVTLSCSPISGHRSVSWYQQTPGQGLQFLFEYFSETQRNKGNFPGRFSGRQFSNSRSEMNVSTLELGDSALYLCASSSQPAGTPYGYTFGSGTRLTVV.

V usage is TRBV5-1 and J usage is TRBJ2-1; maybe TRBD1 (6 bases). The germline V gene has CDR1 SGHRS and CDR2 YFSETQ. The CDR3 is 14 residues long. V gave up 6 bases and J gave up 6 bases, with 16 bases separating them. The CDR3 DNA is TGCGCCAGCAACCTACAGGGTTCTGCCAATGAGCAGTTCTTC. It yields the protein CASNLQGSANEQFF.

The CDR3 is CATSATKGQGDPAYEQYF. CDR3 DNA: TGTGCCACCAGTGCCACCAAGGGACAGGGTGATCCAGCCTACGAGCAGTACTTC. This chain uses TRBV24-1 with TRBJ2-7; 9 bases fit TRBD1. The trim removed 5 bases at V and 2 bases at J, leaving 15 bases unmatched. The CDR3 spans 18 residues. CDR1 and CDR2 from the germline V gene are KGHDR and SFDVKD.

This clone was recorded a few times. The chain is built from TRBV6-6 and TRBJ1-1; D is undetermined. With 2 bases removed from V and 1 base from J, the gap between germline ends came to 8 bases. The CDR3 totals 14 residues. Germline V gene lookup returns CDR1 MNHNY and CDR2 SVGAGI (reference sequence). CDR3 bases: TGTGCCAGCAGTTACGGCCCGGAGAACACTGAAGCTTTCTTT. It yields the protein CASSYGPENTEAFF.

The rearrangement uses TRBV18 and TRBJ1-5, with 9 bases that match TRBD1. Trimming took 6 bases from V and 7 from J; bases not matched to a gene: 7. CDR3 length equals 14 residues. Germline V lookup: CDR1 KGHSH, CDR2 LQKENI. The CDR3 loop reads CASSLQGASQPQHF. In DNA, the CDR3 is TGTGCCAGCTCGCTACAGGGGGCGAGCCAGCCCCAGCATTTT.

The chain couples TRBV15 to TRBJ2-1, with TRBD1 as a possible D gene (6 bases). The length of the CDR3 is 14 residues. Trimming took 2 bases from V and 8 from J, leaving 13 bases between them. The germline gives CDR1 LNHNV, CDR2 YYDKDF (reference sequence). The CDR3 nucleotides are TGTGCCACCAGCAGAAGCCAGGGGCTTTATGAGCAGTTCTTC. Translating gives CATSRSQGLYEQFF.

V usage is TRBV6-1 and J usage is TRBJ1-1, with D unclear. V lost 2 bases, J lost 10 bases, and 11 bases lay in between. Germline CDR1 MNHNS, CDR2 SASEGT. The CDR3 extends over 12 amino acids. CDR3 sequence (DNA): TGTGCCAGCAGTGAACCCCAGGTAACAGCTTTCTTT. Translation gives CASSEPQVTAFF.

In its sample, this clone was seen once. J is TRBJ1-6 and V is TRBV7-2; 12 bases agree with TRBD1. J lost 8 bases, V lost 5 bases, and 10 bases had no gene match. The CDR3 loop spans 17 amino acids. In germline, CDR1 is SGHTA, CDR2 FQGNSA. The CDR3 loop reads CASSLRGGQGADSPLHF. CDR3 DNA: TGTGCCAGCAGCCTGCGGGGGGGACAGGGGGCGGATTCACCCCTCCACTTT.

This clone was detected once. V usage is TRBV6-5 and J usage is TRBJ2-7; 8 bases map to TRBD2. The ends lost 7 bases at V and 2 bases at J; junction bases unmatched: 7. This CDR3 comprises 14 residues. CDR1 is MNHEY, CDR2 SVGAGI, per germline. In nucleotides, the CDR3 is TGTGCCAGCACCCCGGGACTAGGGCCCTACGAGCAGTACTTC. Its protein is CASTPGLGPYEQYF.

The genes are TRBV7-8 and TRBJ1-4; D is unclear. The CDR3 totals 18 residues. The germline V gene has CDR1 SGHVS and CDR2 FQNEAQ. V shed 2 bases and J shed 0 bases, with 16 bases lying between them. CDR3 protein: CASSLFSLAAPTNEKLFF. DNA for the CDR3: TGTGCCAGCAGCTTATTTTCTCTTGCTGCCCCAACTAATGAAAAACTGTTTTTT.

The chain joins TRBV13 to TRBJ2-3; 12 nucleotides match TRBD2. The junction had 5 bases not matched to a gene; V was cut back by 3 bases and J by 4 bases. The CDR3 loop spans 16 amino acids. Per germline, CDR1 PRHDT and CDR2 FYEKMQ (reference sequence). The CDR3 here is CASSFLSSGRADTQYF. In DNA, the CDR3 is TGTGCCAGCAGCTTCCTCTCTAGCGGGAGGGCAGATACGCAGTATTTT.

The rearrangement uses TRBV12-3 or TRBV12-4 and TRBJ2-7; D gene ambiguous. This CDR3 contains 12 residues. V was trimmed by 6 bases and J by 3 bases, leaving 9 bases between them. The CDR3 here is CASSSNFYEQYF. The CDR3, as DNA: TGTGCCAGCAGCTCTAACTTCTACGAGCAGTACTTC.